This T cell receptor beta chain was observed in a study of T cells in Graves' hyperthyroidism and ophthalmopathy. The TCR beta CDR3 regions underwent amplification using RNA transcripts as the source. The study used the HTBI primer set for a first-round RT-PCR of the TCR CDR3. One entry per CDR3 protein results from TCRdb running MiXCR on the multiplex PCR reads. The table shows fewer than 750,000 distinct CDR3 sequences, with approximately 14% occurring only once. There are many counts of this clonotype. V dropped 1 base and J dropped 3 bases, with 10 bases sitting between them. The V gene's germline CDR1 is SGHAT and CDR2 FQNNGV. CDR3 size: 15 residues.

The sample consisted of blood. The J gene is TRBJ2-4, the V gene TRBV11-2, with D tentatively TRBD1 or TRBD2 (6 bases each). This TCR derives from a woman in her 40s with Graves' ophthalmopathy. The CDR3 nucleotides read TGTGCCAGCAGCTTAGTAGGGGGGAACAAAAACATTCAGTACTTC. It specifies CASSLVGGNKNIQYF.